These T cell receptor beta chains were read from a single sample in a study of blood T cell repertoires in COVID-19. TCRdb's table, derived via immunoSEQ multiplex PCR, lists solely in-frame clones and lacks some. The sample lists fewer than 400,000 clones; approximately 85% were seen once. Sequences were obtained from PBMCs or T cells enriched from blood (not recorded which). The receptors stem from a man aged 30 to 45 who had recovered from COVID-19. Each CDR3 is given with its conserved first and last residue. A D gene is named only where the DNA matches it firmly. Clone size is not always given. Where it is, it says once, few, many or a class for expanded clones.

once | TRBJ1-1 | TRBD1 | TRBV9 | TGTGCCAGCAGCGAACAGGGGTCTGGAAGGGACACTGAAGCTTTCTTT | CASSEQGSGRDTEAFF
few | TRBJ1-6 | NA | TRBV5-1 | TGCGCCAGCAGCTTAACCGGTGACCTCCACTTT | CASSLTGDLHF
NA | TRBJ2-1 | TRBD2 | TRBV19 | TGTGCCAGTAGTAGGGGACTAGAAGGCAATGAGCAGTTCTTC | CASSRGLEGNEQFF
NA | TRBJ1-5 | NA | TRBV5-1 | TGCGCCAGCAGCTTTTCCCCTTTGAGGGAGATGTACAATCAGCCCCAGCATTTT | CASSFSPLREMYNQPQHF
NA | TRBJ1-2 | TRBD1 | TRBV27 | TGTGCCAGCACCGCACCGGCGGGCCTCGCCAACAGGGGGCGCGTATATGGCTACACCTTC | CASTAPAGLANRGRVYGYTF
NA | TRBJ1-2 | NA | TRBV7-9 | TGTGCCAGCTCTGGGGGGAACTATGGCTACACCTTC | CASSGGNYGYTF
once | TRBJ1-1 | TRBD1 | TRBV4-1 | TGCGCCAGCAGCCGACCGGGACAGGGTGGCACTGAAGCTTTCTTT | CASSRPGQGGTEAFF
NA | TRBJ1-2 | TRBD1 | TRBV6-5 | TGTGCCAGCAGAGAGGACAGGGGGCATGGCTACACCTTC | CASREDRGHGYTF
NA | TRBJ1-6 | TRBD1 | TRBV6-5 | TGTGCCAGCAGTTACGGGACAGAAAATTCACCCCTCCACTTT | CASSYGTENSPLHF
NA | TRBJ1-1 | NA | TRBV5-1 | TGCGCCAGCAGCTTGGAGACGTGGCGGAGCACTGAAGCTTTCTTT | CASSLETWRSTEAFF
NA | TRBJ2-1 | TRBD1 | TRBV18 | TGTGCCAGCTCTCCGGGACAGTACAATGAGCAGTTCTTC | CASSPGQYNEQFF
NA | TRBJ2-3 | TRBD2 | TRBV7-2 | TGTGCCAGCAGCTCCGGGGGGACCCTAAACACAGATACGCAGTATTTT | CASSSGGTLNTDTQYF
NA | TRBJ1-3 | NA | TRBV5-6 | TGTGCCAGCAGCTTGGTCTCCGGGTACTCTGGAAACACCATATATTTT | CASSLVSGYSGNTIYF
NA | TRBJ1-2 | NA | TRBV5-4 | TGTGCCAGCAGCTTGCCCGGCGGGGACTATGGCTACACCTTC | CASSLPGGDYGYTF
few | TRBJ2-7 | TRBD1 | TRBV7-2 | TGTGCCAGCAGTCAAAGACAGGGGGGCGAGCAGTACTTC | CASSQRQGGEQYF